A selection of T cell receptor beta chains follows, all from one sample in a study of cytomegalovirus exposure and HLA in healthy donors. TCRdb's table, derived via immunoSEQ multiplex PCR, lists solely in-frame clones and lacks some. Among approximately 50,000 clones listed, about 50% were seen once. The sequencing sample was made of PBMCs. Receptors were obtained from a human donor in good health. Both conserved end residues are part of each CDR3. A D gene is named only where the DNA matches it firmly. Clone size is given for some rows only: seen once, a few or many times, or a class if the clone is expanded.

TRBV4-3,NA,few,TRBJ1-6,CASSQGRRGNSPLHF,TGCGCCAGCAGCCAAGGCAGGAGGGGAAATTCACCCCTCCACTTT
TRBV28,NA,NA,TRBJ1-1,CASSGSFAEAFF,TGTGCCAGCAGCGGGAGTTTCGCTGAAGCTTTCTTT
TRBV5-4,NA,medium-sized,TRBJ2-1,CASSLEAGKQFF,TGTGCCAGCAGCTTGGAGGCAGGAAAGCAGTTCTTC
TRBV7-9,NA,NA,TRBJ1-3,CASSLYSFRGIGNTIYF,TGTGCCAGCAGCTTATATAGTTTCCGGGGAATTGGAAACACCATATATTTT
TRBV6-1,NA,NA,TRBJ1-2,CASSFDRIEGYTF,TGTGCCAGCAGCTTTGACAGGATAGAAGGCTACACCTTC
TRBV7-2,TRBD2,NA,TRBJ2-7,CASSLEGLASREQYF,TGTGCCAGCAGCTTAGAAGGACTAGCGTCGCGCGAGCAGTACTTC
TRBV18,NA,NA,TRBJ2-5,CASSPNHGIQETQYF,TGTGCCAGCTCCCCTAACCACGGGATCCAAGAGACCCAGTACTTC
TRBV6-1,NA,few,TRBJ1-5,CASAPFASQPQHF,TGTGCCAGCGCCCCTTTTGCCAGTCAGCCCCAGCATTTT
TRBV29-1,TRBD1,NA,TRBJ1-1,CSVDLAGGDTEAFF,TGCAGCGTTGATCTGGCAGGGGGTGACACTGAAGCTTTCTTT
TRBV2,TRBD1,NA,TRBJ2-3,CASSELGQVTDTQYF,TGTGCCAGCAGTGAACTCGGACAGGTCACAGATACGCAGTATTTT
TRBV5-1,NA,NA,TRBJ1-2,CASSHAGNYGYTF,TGCGCCAGCAGCCACGCCGGGAACTATGGCTACACCTTC
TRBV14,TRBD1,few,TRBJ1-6,CASSRSGTVNSPLHF,TGTGCCAGCAGCCGCTCCGGGACAGTTAATTCACCCCTCCACTTT
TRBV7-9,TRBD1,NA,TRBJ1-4,CASSPDRGDINEKLFF,TGTGCCAGCAGCCCTGACAGGGGCGACATAAATGAAAAACTGTTTTTT
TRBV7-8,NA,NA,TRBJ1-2,CASSLFQTPLNGYTF,TGTGCCAGCAGCTTATTCCAGACACCACTTAATGGCTACACCTTC
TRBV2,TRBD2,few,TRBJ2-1,CASSEFASGYNEQFF,TGTGCCAGCAGTGAATTTGCTAGCGGGTACAATGAGCAGTTCTTC
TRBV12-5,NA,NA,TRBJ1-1,CASGLKGAGSTEAFF,TGTGCTAGTGGTTTAAAAGGCGCTGGGAGCACTGAAGCTTTCTTT
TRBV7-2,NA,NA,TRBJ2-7,CASSFALAADEQYF,TGTGCCAGCAGCTTTGCGTTAGCGGCCGACGAGCAGTACTTC
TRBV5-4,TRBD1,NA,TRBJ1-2,CASSSRTGNYGYTF,TGTGCCAGCAGCTCACGGACAGGGAACTATGGCTACACCTTC
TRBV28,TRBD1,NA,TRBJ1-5,CASTLSTGASLGHF,TGTGCCAGCACCCTGAGTACAGGGGCTTCTCTGGGGCATTTT
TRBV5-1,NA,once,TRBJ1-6,CASSLAGDNSPLHF,TGCGCCAGCAGCTTGGCAGGGGATAATTCACCCCTCCACTTT
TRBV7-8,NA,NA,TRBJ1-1,CASSLVQGGTEAFF,TGTGCCAGCAGCTTAGTGCAGGGAGGCACTGAAGCTTTCTTT
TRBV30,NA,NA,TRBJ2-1,CAWSVRRRSYSQDNEQFF,TGTGCCTGGAGTGTACGAAGGAGGTCATATTCCCAAGACAATGAGCAGTTCTTC
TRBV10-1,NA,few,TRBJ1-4,CATLKKGGKGEKLFF,TGCGCCACGTTAAAAAAGGGGGGGAAGGGTGAAAAACTGTTTTTT
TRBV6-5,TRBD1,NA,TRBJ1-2,CASSRERQGYYGYTF,TGTGCCAGCAGCCGCGAGAGACAGGGTTACTATGGCTACACCTTC
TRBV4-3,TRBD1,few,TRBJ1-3,CASSPNTGTGSGNTIYF,TGCGCCAGCAGCCCCAACACCGGGACAGGCTCTGGAAACACCATATATTTT
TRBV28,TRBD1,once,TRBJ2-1,CASSSAGQGYNEQFF,TGTGCCAGCAGTTCCGCGGGACAGGGTTACAATGAGCAGTTCTTC
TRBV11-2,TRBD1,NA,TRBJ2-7,CASSPRTGTEQYF,TGTGCCAGCAGCCCACGGACAGGGACTGAGCAGTACTTC
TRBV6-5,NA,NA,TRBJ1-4,CASSRRRGGQEKLFF,TGTGCCAGCAGTCGACGGAGGGGGGGGCAGGAAAAACTGTTTTTT
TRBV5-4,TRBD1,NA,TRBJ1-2,CASKSGTGGNYGYTF,TGTGCCAGCAAATCCGGGACAGGGGGCAACTATGGCTACACCTTC
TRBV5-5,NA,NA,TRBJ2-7,CASSSAFSGRYEQYF,TGTGCCAGCAGCTCCGCGTTTAGCGGCCGCTACGAGCAGTACTTC
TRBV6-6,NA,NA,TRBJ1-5,CASSYFGNNQPQHF,TGTGCCAGCAGTTACTTTGGCAACAATCAGCCCCAGCATTTT
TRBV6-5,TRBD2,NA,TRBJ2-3,CASSRAGERTDTQYF,TGTGCCAGCAGTCGAGCGGGGGAACGCACAGATACGCAGTATTTT
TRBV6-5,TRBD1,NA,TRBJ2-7,CASSGQGLSYEQYF,TGTGCCAGCAGTGGACAGGGCCTCTCCTACGAGCAGTACTTC
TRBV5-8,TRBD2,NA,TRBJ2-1,CASSGTSGAYNEQFF,TGTGCCAGCAGCGGGACTAGCGGGGCCTACAATGAGCAGTTCTTC
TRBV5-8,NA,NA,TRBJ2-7,CASSSWLSGSYEQYF,TGTGCCAGCAGCTCGTGGTTGTCAGGATCCTACGAGCAGTACTTC
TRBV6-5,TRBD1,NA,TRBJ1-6,CASRPSGQENSPLHF,TGTGCCAGCAGACCCTCGGGACAGGAGAATTCACCCCTCCACTTT
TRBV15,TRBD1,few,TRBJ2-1,CATRAGGYNEQFF,TGTGCCACCCGAGCAGGGGGCTACAATGAGCAGTTCTTC
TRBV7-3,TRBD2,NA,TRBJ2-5,CASSLAGGGETQYF,TGTGCCAGCAGCCTAGCGGGGGGCGGAGAGACCCAGTACTTC
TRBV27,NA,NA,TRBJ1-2,CASRAANYGYTF,TGTGCCAGTCGAGCGGCCAACTATGGCTACACCTTC
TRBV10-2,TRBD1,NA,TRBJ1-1,CASSDPRQGRKKNTEAFF,TGCGCCAGCAGTGACCCCCGACAGGGCAGGAAGAAAAACACTGAAGCTTTCTTT
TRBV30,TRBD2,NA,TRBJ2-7,CAWSRTGGREQYF,TGTGCCTGGAGCCGCACCGGGGGGAGAGAGCAGTACTTC
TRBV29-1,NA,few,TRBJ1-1,CSAGGWNPGTEAFF,TGCAGCGCCGGTGGTTGGAACCCGGGGACTGAAGCTTTCTTT
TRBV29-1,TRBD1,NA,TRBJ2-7,CSVEGQGAYEQYF,TGCAGCGTTGAAGGACAGGGAGCCTACGAGCAGTACTTC
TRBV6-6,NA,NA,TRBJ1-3,CATLDSSGNTIYF,TGTGCCACCTTGGACAGCTCTGGAAACACCATATATTTT
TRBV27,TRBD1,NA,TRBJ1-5,CASRSGQFSNQPQHF,TGTGCCAGCAGATCGGGACAGTTTAGCAATCAGCCCCAGCATTTT
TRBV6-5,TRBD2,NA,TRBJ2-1,CASRLAGYNEQFF,TGTGCCAGCCGACTAGCGGGTTACAATGAGCAGTTCTTC
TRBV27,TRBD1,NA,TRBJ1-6,CASSPRLKDRPSSYNSPLHF,TGTGCCAGCAGTCCCCGACTCAAGGACAGGCCGAGCTCCTATAATTCACCCCTCCACTTT
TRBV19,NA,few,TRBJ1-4,CASSMARRGQTNEKLFF,TGTGCCAGTAGTATGGCCCGCCGGGGACAAACTAATGAAAAACTGTTTTTT
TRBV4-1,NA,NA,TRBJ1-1,CASSQAQGGTEAFF,TGCGCCAGCAGCCAAGCGCAAGGGGGCACTGAAGCTTTCTTT
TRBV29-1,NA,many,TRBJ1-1,CSVEGVRAMNTEAFF,TGCAGCGTTGAAGGGGTCAGGGCAATGAACACTGAAGCTTTCTTT
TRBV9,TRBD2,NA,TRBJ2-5,CASSAQRGGPETQYF,TGTGCCAGCAGCGCCCAGCGGGGGGGCCCCGAGACCCAGTACTTC
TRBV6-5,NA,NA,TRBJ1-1,CASSYSRRAGTEAFF,TGTGCCAGCAGTTACTCCCGGAGGGCGGGCACTGAAGCTTTCTTT
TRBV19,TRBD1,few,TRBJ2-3,CASRDPGQIADTQYF,TGTGCCAGTAGAGACCCGGGACAGATAGCAGATACGCAGTATTTT
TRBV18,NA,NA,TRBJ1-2,CASSPLGVGYTF,TGTGCCAGCTCACCCCTTGGAGTGGGCTACACCTTC
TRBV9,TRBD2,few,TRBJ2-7,CASSVGASGGAYEQYF,TGTGCCAGCAGCGTAGGGGCTAGCGGGGGGGCTTACGAGCAGTACTTC
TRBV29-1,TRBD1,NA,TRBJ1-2,CSGLDRGRRGYTF,TGCAGCGGGCTGGACAGGGGGCGAAGGGGCTACACCTTC
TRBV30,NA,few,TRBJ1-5,CAWSVQSNQPQHF,TGTGCCTGGAGTGTACAAAGTAATCAGCCCCAGCATTTT